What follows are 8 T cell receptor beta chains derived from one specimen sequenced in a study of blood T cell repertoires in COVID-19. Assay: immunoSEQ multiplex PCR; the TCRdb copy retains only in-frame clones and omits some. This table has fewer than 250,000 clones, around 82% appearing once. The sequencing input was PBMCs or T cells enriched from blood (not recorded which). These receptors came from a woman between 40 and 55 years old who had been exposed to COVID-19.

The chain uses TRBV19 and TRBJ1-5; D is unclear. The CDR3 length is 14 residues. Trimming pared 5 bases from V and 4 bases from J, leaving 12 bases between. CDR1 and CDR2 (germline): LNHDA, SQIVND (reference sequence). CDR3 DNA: TGTGCCAGTAGTGGTACGGGTGAAAATCAGCCCCAGCATTTT. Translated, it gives CASSGTGENQPQHF.

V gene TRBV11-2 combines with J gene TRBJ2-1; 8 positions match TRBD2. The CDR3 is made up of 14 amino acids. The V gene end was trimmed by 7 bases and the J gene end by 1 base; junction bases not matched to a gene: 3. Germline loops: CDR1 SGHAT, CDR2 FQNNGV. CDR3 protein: CASNRGGSYNEQFF. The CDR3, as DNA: TGTGCCAGCAACCGGGGGGGATCCTACAATGAGCAGTTCTTC.

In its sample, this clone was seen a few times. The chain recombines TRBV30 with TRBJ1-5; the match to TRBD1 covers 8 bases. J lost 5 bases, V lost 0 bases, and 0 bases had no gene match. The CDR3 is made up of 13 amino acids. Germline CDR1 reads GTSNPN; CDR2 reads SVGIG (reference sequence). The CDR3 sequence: CAWSVQGDQPQHF. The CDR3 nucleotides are TGTGCCTGGAGTGTACAGGGGGATCAGCCCCAGCATTTT.

The CDR3 DNA reads TGTGCCAGCAGCCAAAGGGGAGGGGCACACTCCTACAATGAGCAGTTCTTC. Amino acids: CASSQRGGAHSYNEQFF. V and J are TRBV4-2 and TRBJ2-1; 7 bases map to TRBD2. The ends lost 2 bases at V and 0 bases at J; junction bases unmatched: 7. Germline CDR1 LGHNA, CDR2 YNFKEQ. CDR3 length: 17 amino acids.

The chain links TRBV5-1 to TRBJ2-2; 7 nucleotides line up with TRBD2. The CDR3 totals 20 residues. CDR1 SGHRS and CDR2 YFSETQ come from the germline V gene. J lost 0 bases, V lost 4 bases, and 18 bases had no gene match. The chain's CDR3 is CASSRTNLRAGPSNTGELFF. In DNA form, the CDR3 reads TGCGCCAGCAGCCGTACGAACCTTCGAGCGGGACCTTCGAACACCGGGGAGCTGTTTTTT.

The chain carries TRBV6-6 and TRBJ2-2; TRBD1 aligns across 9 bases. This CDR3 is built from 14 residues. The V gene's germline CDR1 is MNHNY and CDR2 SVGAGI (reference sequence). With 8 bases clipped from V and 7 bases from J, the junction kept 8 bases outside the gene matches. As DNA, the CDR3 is TGTGCCAGCTGTTGGACAGGGGCTGACGGGGAGCTGTTTTTT. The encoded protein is CASCWTGADGELFF.

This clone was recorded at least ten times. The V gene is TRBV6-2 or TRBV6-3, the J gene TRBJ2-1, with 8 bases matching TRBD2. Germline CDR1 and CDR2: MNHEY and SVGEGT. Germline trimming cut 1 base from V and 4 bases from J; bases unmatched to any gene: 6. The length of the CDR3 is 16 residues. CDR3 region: CASSYWMGGGYNEQFF. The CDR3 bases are TGTGCCAGCAGTTACTGGATGGGCGGGGGGTACAATGAGCAGTTCTTC.

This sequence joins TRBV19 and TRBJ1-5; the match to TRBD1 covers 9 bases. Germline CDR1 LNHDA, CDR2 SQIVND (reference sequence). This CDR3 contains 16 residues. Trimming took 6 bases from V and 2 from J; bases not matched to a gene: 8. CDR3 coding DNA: TGTGCCAGTAGCCCACCCCGGGACAGGGGCAATCAGCCCCAGCATTTT. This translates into CASSPPRDRGNQPQHF. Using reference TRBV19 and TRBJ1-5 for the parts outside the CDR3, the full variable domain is DGGITQSPKYLFRKEGQNVTLSCEQNLNHDAMYWYRQDPGQGLRLIYYSQIVNDFQKGDIAEGYSVSREKKESFPLTVTSAQKNPTAFYLCASSPPRDRGNQPQHFGDGTRLSIL.